What follows is one T cell receptor (beta chain) and its context. Antigen: not known. This sample was included in a study of CXCR3-negative and CXCR3-positive naive CD8 T cells. Study outcomes and limitations: Expression of CXCR3 was partially reduced after cryopreservation, and fresh PBMCs were used in most assays. The study found comparably high diversity in both naive subsets and much lower diversity in memory CD8+ cells.

UMI labels and 5' RACE were used to prepare the TRB cDNA libraries. TCRdb reanalyzed the 5' RACE reads and collapses them to one entry per CDR3 protein, without DNA. This listing includes approximately 40,000 distinct CDR3 sequences. Germline V lookup: CDR1 MRHNA, CDR2 SNTAGT. The CDR3 spans 15 residues. The TCR originated in a human donor in good health. Some clones in this sample may be carry-over from other donors' samples. The V call is TRBV6-4, the J call TRBJ2-1; TCRdb names TRBD1, which stays unverified in the absence of DNA. The source material was memory CD8+ T cells from blood. The CDR3 here is CASSGVAGSYNEQFF.